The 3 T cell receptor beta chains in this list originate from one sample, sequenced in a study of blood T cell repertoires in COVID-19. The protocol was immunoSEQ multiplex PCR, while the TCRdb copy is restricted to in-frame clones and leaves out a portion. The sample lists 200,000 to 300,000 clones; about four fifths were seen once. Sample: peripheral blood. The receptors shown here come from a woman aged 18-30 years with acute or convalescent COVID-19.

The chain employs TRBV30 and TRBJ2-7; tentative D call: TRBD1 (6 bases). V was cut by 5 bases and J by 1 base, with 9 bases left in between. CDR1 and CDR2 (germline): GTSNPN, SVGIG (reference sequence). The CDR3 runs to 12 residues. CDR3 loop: CAWDRQSYEQYF. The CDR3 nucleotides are TGTGCCTGGGACAGGCAGTCCTACGAGCAGTACTTC. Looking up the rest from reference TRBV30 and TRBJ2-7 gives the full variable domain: SQTIHQWPATLVQPVGSPLSLECTVEGTSNPNLYWYRQAAGRGLQLLFYSVGIGQISSEVPQNLSASRPQDRQFILSSKKLLLSDSGFYLCAWDRQSYEQYFGPGTRLTVT.

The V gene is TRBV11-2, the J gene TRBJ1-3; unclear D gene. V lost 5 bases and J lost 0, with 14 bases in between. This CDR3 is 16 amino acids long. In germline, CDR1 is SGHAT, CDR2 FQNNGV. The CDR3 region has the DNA TGTGCCAGCAGCCATGGCCGAGGAGACTCTGGAAACACCATATATTTT. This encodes CASSHGRGDSGNTIYF. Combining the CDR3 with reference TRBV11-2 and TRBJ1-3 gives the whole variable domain EAGVAQSPRYKIIEKRQSVAFWCNPISGHATLYWYQQILGQGPKLLIQFQNNGVVDDSQLPKDRFSAERLKGVDSTLKIQPAKLEDSAVYLCASSHGRGDSGNTIYFGEGSWLTVV.

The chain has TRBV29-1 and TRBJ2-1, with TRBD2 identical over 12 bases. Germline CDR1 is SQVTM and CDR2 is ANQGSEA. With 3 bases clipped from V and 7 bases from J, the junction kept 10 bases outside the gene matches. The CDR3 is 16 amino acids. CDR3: CSVEGLAGGPRNEQFF. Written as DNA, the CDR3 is TGCAGCGTTGAGGGGCTAGCGGGAGGGCCGCGAAATGAGCAGTTCTTC.